This T cell receptor beta chain was identified in a study of shared clonotypes between healthy human individuals. Study findings and constraints: All-four-donor shared clonotypes had higher generation probabilities than non-shared clonotypes did.

A note on this clone: Its antigen is as yet unknown.

Partitioning of CD4+ cells yielded a CD45RA+ naive subset and a CD45RA-negative memory subset. Per sorted-subset replicate PCR, input was approximately 180 ng DNA, representing roughly 28,000 T cell genomes. As originally analysed: Junction-only sequences without quality scores came from ImmunoSEQ, so filtering differed. This table comes from immunoSEQ multiplex PCR, and its TCRdb copy is limited to in-frame clones, with some not included. V, J and clone size reflect that table, while D and trimming were determined from the DNA. The table has around 720,000 clones, about 80% seen once. The J segment lost 7 bases and the V segment lost 3 bases, leaving 14 bases of the junction unmatched. Germline V gives CDR1 LNHDA, CDR2 SQIVND (reference sequence). The CDR3 is made up of 16 amino acids.

The rearrangement joins TRBV19 to TRBJ1-1, with TRBD1 identical over 7 bases. This sequence originates from a woman in her twenties or thirties in good health. The material sequenced was memory CD4+ T cells sorted from blood. The subset denotes: CD45RA-negative fraction. The DNA of the CDR3 is TGTGCCAGTAGTATTAGGGGGCGCGGGCTGGTAGATGAAGCTTTCTTT. It translates to CASSIRGRGLVDEAFF.